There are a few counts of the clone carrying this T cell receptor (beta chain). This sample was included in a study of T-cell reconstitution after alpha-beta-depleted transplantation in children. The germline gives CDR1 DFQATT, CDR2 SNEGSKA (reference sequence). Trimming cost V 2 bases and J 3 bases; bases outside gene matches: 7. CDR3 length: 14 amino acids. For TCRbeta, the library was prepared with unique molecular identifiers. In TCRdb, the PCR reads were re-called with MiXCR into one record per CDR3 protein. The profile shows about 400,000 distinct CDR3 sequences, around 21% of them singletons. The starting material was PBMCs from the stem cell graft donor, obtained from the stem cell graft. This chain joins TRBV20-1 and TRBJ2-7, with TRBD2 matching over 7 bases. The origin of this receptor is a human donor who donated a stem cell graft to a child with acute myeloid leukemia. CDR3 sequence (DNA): TGCAGTGCTAGACTAGCGGATACCTTCTACGAGCAGTACTTC. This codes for CSARLADTFYEQYF.